What follows is one TCR beta chain and its context. Assay: immunoSEQ multiplex PCR; the TCRdb copy retains only in-frame clones and omits some. The sample holds nearly 35,000 clones, approximately 94% seen once. The data belong to a study of control samples from healthy donors and cancer patients. This CDR3 is 15 amino acids long. Germline values: CDR1 WNHNN, CDR2 SYGVQD (reference sequence). J was trimmed by 5 bases and V by 2 bases; bases with no gene match: 8. The genes are TRBV10-1 and TRBJ2-5; 7 nucleotides align to TRBD2. The sample comprised PBMCs. This TCR was sampled from a man aged 40-55 years with colorectal cancer. CDR3 sequence reads: CASSERVGGYETQYF. The CDR3 DNA is TGCGCCAGCAGTGAGAGGGTGGGAGGGTACGAGACCCAGTACTTC.